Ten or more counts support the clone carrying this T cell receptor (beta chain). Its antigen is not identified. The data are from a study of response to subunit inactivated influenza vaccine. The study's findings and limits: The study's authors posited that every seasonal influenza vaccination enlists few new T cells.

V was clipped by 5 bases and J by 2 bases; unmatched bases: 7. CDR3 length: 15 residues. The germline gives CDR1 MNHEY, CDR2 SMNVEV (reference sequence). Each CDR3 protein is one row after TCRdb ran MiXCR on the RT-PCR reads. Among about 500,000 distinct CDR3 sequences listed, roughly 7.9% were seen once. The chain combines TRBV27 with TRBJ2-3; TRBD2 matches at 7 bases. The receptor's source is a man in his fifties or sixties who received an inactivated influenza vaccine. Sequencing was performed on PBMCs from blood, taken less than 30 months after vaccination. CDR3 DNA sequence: TGTGCCAGCAGTCCCGCTAGCGGTTACACAGATACGCAGTATTTT. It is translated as CASSPASGYTDTQYF.